The entry below gives a single T cell receptor beta chain sequence along with its context. What it binds is unknown. These data come from a study of shared clonotypes between healthy human individuals. Study details: Every donor yielded three CD4 naive, three CD4 memory, two CD8 naive and one CD8 memory plate.

Trimming at V came to 1 base and at J to 7 bases, leaving 5 bases not matched to a gene. Germline assignment: CDR1 SGHTA and CDR2 FQGNSA. The CDR3 loop spans 15 amino acids. In the sorted-subset replicate PCRs, around 0.2 ug DNA, roughly 29,000 T cell genomes, was used. Clones were sequenced by immunoSEQ multiplex PCR, and TCRdb holds only the in-frame ones, with some missing. Counted here are approximately 530,000 clones, more than 95% occurring once; the ten biggest clones make up about 0.068%. Study results and caveats: Clonotype sharing among the donors was expected to vary with sequencing depth.

J is TRBJ2-2 and V is TRBV7-2, with TRBD1 identical over 8 bases. Sequencing was performed on naive CD4+ T cells sorted from blood. Subset here: CD45RA+ positively selected. This clonotype was sampled from a woman aged 30 to 39 in good health. The CDR3 nucleotides are TGTGCCAGCAGCTTAGTGGGACAGGTCGACGGGGAGCTGTTTTTT. Amino acids: CASSLVGQVDGELFF.